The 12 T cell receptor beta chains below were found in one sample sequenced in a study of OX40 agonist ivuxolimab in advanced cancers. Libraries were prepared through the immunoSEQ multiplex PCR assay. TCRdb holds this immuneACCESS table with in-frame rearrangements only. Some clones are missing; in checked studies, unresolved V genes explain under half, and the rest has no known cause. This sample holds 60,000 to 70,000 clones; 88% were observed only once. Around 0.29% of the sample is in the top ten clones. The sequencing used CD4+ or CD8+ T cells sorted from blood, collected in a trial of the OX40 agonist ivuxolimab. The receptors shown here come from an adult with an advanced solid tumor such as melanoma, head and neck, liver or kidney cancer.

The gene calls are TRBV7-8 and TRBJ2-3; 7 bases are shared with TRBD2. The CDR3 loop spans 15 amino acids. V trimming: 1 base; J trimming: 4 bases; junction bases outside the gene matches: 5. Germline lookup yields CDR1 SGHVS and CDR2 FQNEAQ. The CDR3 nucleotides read TGTGCCAGCAGCTTAGGTGTAGCGGGCTCAGATACGCAGTATTTT. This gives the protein CASSLGVAGSDTQYF.

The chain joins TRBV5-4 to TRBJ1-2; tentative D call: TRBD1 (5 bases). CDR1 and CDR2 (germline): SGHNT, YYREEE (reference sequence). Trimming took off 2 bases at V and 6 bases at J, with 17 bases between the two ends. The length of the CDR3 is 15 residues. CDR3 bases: TGTGCCAGCAGCTTTCCAGGGAGCCAGGTAAATGGCTACACCTTC. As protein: CASSFPGSQVNGYTF.

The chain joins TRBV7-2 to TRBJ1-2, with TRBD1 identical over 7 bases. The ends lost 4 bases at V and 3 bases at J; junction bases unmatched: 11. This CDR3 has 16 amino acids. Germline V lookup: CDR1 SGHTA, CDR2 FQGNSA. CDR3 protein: CASSSRLGGADYGYTF. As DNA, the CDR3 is TGTGCCAGCAGCTCCAGATTAGGGGGCGCGGACTATGGCTACACCTTC.

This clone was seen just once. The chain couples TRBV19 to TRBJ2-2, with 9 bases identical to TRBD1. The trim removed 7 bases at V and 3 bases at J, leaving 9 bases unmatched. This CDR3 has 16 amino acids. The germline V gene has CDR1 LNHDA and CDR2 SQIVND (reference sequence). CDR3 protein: CASTMGQGIYTGELFF. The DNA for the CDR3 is TGTGCCAGTACCATGGGACAGGGAATCTACACCGGGGAGCTGTTTTTT. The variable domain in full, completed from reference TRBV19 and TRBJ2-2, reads DGGITQSPKYLFRKEGQNVTLSCEQNLNHDAMYWYRQDPGQGLRLIYYSQIVNDFQKGDIAEGYSVSREKKESFPLTVTSAQKNPTAFYLCASTMGQGIYTGELFFGEGSRLTVL.

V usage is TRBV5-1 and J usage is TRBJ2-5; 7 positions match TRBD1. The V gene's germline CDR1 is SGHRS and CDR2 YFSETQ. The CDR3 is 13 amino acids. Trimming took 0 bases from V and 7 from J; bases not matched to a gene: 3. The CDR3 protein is CASSLEGAATQYF. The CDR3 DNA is TGCGCCAGCAGCTTGGAGGGGGCCGCGACCCAGTACTTC. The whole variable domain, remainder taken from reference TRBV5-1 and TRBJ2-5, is KAGVTQTPRYLIKTRGQQVTLSCSPISGHRSVSWYQQTPGQGLQFLFEYFSETQRNKGNFPGRFSGRQFSNSRSEMNVSTLELGDSALYLCASSLEGAATQYFGPGTRLLVL.

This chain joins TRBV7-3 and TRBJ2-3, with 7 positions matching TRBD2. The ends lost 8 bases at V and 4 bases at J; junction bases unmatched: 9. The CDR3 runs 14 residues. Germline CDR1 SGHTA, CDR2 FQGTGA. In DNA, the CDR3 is TGTGCCAGCTCATCGACTAGCTTCTCAGATACGCAGTATTTT. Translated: CASSSTSFSDTQYF.

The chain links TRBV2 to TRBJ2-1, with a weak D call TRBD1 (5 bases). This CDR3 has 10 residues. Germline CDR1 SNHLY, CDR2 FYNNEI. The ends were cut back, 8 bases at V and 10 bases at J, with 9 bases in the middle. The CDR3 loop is CASGREEQFF. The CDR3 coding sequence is TGTGCCAGCGGCAGGGAAGAGCAGTTCTTC.

CDR3 DNA: TGTGCCAGTGCGAGGGATAGCAATCAGCCCCAGCATTTT. Amino acid sequence: CASARDSNQPQHF. The chain uses TRBV5-8 and TRBJ1-5; D gene ambiguous. The V gene's germline CDR1 is SGHTS and CDR2 YDEGEE. Trimming took off 8 bases at V and 0 bases at J, with 9 bases between the two ends. The CDR3 covers 13 residues.

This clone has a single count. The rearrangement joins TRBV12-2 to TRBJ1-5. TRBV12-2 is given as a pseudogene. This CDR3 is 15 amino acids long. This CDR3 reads CASRLAGDSNQPQHF. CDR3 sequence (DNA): TGTGCAAGTCGCTTAGCGGGGGATAGCAATCAGCCCCAGCATTTT.

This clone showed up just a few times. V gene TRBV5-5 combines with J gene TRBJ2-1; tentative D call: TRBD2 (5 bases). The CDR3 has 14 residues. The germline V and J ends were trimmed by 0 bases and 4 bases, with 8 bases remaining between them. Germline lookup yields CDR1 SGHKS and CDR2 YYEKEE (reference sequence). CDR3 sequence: CASSLGTAYNEQFF. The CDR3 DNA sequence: TGTGCCAGCAGCTTGGGGACTGCGTACAATGAGCAGTTCTTC.

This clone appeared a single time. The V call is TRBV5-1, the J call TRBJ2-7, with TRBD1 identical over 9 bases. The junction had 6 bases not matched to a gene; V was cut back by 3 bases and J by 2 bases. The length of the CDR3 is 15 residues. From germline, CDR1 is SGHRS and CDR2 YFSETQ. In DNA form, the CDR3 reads TGCGCCAGCAGCTACGGACAGGGGCTGACCTACGAGCAGTACTTC. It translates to CASSYGQGLTYEQYF. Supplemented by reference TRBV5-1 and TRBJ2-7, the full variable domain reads KAGVTQTPRYLIKTRGQQVTLSCSPISGHRSVSWYQQTPGQGLQFLFEYFSETQRNKGNFPGRFSGRQFSNSRSEMNVSTLELGDSALYLCASSYGQGLTYEQYFGPGTRLTVT.

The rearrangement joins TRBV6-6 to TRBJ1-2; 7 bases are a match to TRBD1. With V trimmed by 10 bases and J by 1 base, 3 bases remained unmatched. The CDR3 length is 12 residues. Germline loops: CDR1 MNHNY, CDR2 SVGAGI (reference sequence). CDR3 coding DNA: TGTGCCACGGGACAGTTTAACTATGGCTACACCTTC. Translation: CATGQFNYGYTF.